This T cell receptor (beta chain) was sequenced in a study of breast tumors, draining lymph nodes, adjacent tissues. Samples came from axillary lymph nodes draining the breast cancer. J was trimmed by 0 bases and V by 1 base; bases with no gene match: 12. Germline V gives CDR1 SGDLS, CDR2 YYNGEE. The CDR3 has 20 residues. This clonotype was seen repeatedly, ten times or more. Its specificity is unknown. Study-wide results and caveats: Compared with lymph nodes, tumors were less diverse; compared with nontumor tissue, more. Tumor T cell lymph node origin was a supported hypothesis, not proven.

TCRdb recomputed calls from the multiplex PCR reads with MiXCR, one row per CDR3 protein. The data hold about 180,000 distinct CDR3 sequences, with 30% to 35% observed a single time. Material: axillary lymph node tissue. This sequence joins TRBV9 and TRBJ2-3; TRBD1 aligns across 12 bases. This sequence was found in a female donor with breast cancer. Some clones in this sample may be carry-over from other donors' samples. In DNA form, the CDR3 reads TGTGCCAGCAGCGTACCGCTCCAGGGGGACAGGGGGCATAGCACAGATACGCAGTATTTT. As protein: CASSVPLQGDRGHSTDTQYF. The entire variable domain, with the rest obtained from reference TRBV9 and TRBJ2-3, is as follows: DSGVTQTPKHLITATGQRVTLRCSPRSGDLSVYWYQQSLDQGLQFLIQYYNGEERAKGNILERFSAQQFPDLHSELNLSSLELGDSALYFCASSVPLQGDRGHSTDTQYFGPGTRLTVL.